This T cell receptor (beta chain) derives from a study of Graves' ophthalmopathy and Graves' hyperthyroidism. This clonotype was detected ten times or more. This CDR3 comprises 15 residues. J gave up 2 bases and V 4 bases, and 7 bases lay outside the gene matches. Germline assignment: CDR1 SGHRS and CDR2 YFSETQ. Amplified TCR beta CDR3 regions were obtained using RNA transcripts as template. The first round was an RT-PCR with HTBI primers, and the second round was a multiplex PCR. TCRdb recomputed calls from the multiplex PCR reads with MiXCR, one row per CDR3 protein. The sample includes fewer than 600,000 distinct CDR3 sequences, roughly an eighth of them seen just once.

Sequencing input: blood. The chain is built from TRBV5-1 and TRBJ2-5; 8 positions match TRBD2. This sequence originates from a woman between 25 and 40 years old with Graves' ophthalmopathy. The CDR3, as DNA: TGCGCCAGCAGCCCCCAGCGGGGGCCGCAAGAGACCCAGTACTTC. This sequence encodes CASSPQRGPQETQYF.